The 19 T cell receptor beta chains listed next were all sequenced from one sample in a study of T cell responses to AZD1222 COVID-19 vaccine. Clones were read by immunoSEQ multiplex PCR, and TCRdb kept only the in-frame ones, dropping some. The table lists approximately 150,000 clones, around 92% of them singletons, with approximately 3% in the top ten. Here the sequenced sample was peripheral blood, taken on day 0 of AZD1222 vaccination. All receptors derive from an adult in good health.

The J gene is TRBJ2-1, the V gene TRBV9, with D perhaps given as TRBD1 or TRBD2 (5 bases each). Deletions cut 7 bases from V and 7 bases from J, with 15 bases between. Germline values: CDR1 SGDLS, CDR2 YYNGEE. This CDR3 contains 13 residues. CDR3 sequence: CASSRGLRNEQFF. As DNA, the CDR3 is TGTGCCAGCTCTCGGGGCCTGCGGAATGAGCAGTTCTTC.

V is TRBV27 and J is TRBJ2-3, with TRBD2 matching over 8 bases. Germline V gene lookup returns CDR1 MNHEY and CDR2 SMNVEV (reference sequence). The CDR3 covers 16 residues. Trimming at V came to 4 bases and at J to 4 bases, leaving 10 bases not matched to a gene. The CDR3 is CASSSKSGGSPDTQYF. Written as DNA, the CDR3 is TGTGCCAGCAGTTCCAAAAGCGGGGGTTCGCCAGATACGCAGTATTTT.

This chain joins TRBV29-1 and TRBJ2-1, with D possibly being TRBD2 (7 bases). The CDR3 runs to 13 residues. The germline V gene has CDR1 SQVTM and CDR2 ANQGSEA. The germline V and J ends were trimmed by 7 bases and 6 bases, with 16 bases remaining between them. The CDR3 spells CSAPGGAFNEQFF. CDR3 coding DNA: TGCAGCGCCCCGGGGGGCGCTTTCAATGAGCAGTTCTTC.

This chain connects TRBV21-1 to TRBJ2-3; the table's D call TRBD1 went unverified against the DNA. TRBV21-1 is listed as a pseudogene. The CDR3 covers 15 residues. CDR3 coding DNA: TGTGCCAGCAGCCCTACAGGGACCACCACAGATACGCAGTATTTT. It translates to CASSPTGTTTDTQYF.

The chain links TRBV5-4 to TRBJ1-2; TRBD1 aligns across 9 bases. CDR1 and CDR2 (germline): SGHNT, YYREEE (reference sequence). With 4 bases clipped from V and 5 bases from J, the junction kept 9 bases outside the gene matches. The CDR3 is 15 residues long. DNA of the CDR3: TGTGCCAGCAGCACCCCGGGACAGGGAAGGTATGGCTACACCTTC. Translated, it gives CASSTPGQGRYGYTF. Looking up the rest from reference TRBV5-4 and TRBJ1-2 gives the full variable domain: ETGVTQSPTHLIKTRGQQVTLRCSSQSGHNTVSWYQQALGQGPQFIFQYYREEENGRGNFPPRFSGLQFPNYSSELNVNALELDDSALYLCASSTPGQGRYGYTFGSGTRLTVV.

The rearrangement uses TRBV7-9 and TRBJ2-5, with 7 positions matching TRBD1. There are 13 residues in the CDR3. CDR1 and CDR2 (germline): SEHNR, FQNEAQ (reference sequence). V gave up 6 bases and J gave up 4 bases; unmatched junction bases: 5. CDR3 amino acids: CASRKTGVETQYF. The CDR3 coding sequence is TGTGCCAGCAGGAAAACAGGGGTAGAGACCCAGTACTTC.

The chain joins TRBV2 to TRBJ2-2, with 16 positions matching TRBD2. The V gene end was trimmed by 8 bases and the J gene end by 3 bases; junction bases not matched to a gene: 6. CDR1 is SNHLY, CDR2 FYNNEI, per germline. The CDR3 runs 17 residues. The chain's CDR3 is CASSLGLAGGYTGELFF. The CDR3 coding sequence is TGTGCCAGCTCCCTGGGACTAGCGGGAGGGTACACCGGGGAGCTGTTTTTT.

The chain uses TRBV18 and TRBJ1-1; D is possibly TRBD1 (5 bases). From germline, CDR1 is KGHSH and CDR2 LQKENI. V lost 3 bases, J lost 1 base, and 18 bases lay in between. The CDR3 sequence is 17 residues long. The CDR3 here is CASSPHAPGGGNTEAFF. CDR3 coding DNA: TGTGCCAGCTCACCCCACGCCCCCGGGGGAGGGAACACTGAAGCTTTCTTT.

The chain links TRBV3-1 (or the pseudogene TRBV3-2) to TRBJ2-2; D could derive from TRBD1 or TRBD2 (5 bases each). Deletions cut 3 bases from V and 2 bases from J, with 13 bases between. This CDR3 has 16 amino acids. The germline V gene encodes CDR1 LGHDT and CDR2 YNNKEL (reference sequence). The DNA of the CDR3 is TGTGCCAGCAGCCACGGGACCCCTAGAAACACCGGGGAGCTGTTTTTT. Amino acids: CASSHGTPRNTGELFF.

The rearrangement joins TRBV4-3 to TRBJ2-1; no definite D call. Germline CDR1 is LGHNA and CDR2 is YSLEER. The CDR3 is made up of 14 amino acids. The V gene lost 0 bases and the J gene lost 11 bases, with 14 bases spanning the gap. CDR3 DNA: TGCGCCAGCAGCCAAGATAGTGCGGTTGAGCAGCAGTTCTTC. Translated: CASSQDSAVEQQFF.

The chain couples TRBV27 to TRBJ2-1; 7 bases match TRBD1. Losses at the gene ends were 7 bases for V and 6 bases for J; bases not matched to a gene: 9. This CDR3 has 14 amino acids. CDR1 MNHEY and CDR2 SMNVEV come from the germline V gene (reference sequence). CDR3 in amino acids: CASNLQGSANEQFF. CDR3 coding DNA: TGTGCCAGCAATCTACAGGGGTCCGCCAATGAGCAGTTCTTC.

This clone has just one count. This chain uses TRBV10-3 with TRBJ2-1; D gene ambiguous. The CDR3 is made up of 16 amino acids. Looked up from germline, CDR1 is ENHRY and CDR2 is SYGVKD. Trimming stripped 0 bases from V and 3 bases from J, with 12 bases between. The CDR3 bases are TGTGCCATCAGTGAGTCGATGGGTTCAGGCTACAATGAGCAGTTCTTC. It is translated as CAISESMGSGYNEQFF.

This rearrangement joins TRBV2 to TRBJ2-4; 9 nucleotides line up with TRBD2. J was trimmed by 2 bases and V by 2 bases; bases with no gene match: 10. There are 18 residues in the CDR3. Per the germline V gene, CDR1 is SNHLY and CDR2 is FYNNEI. The CDR3 DNA follows: TGTGCCAGCAGTGAACGAGAGGGACTAGCTAGGACCAAAAACATTCAGTACTTC. Amino acids: CASSEREGLARTKNIQYF.

A single count supports this clone. This chain joins TRBV15 and TRBJ2-1; D ambiguous. V dropped 0 bases and J dropped 10 bases, with 10 bases sitting between them. Germline lookup yields CDR1 LNHNV and CDR2 YYDKDF (reference sequence). CDR3 size: 13 residues. The CDR3, as DNA: TGTGCCACCAGCAGAGAAACCTTTGGGGAGCAGTTCTTC. This codes for CATSRETFGEQFF.

The chain has TRBV6-5 and TRBJ1-1, with D uncertain. Germline CDR1 reads MNHEY; CDR2 reads SVGAGI. The V and J ends lost 4 bases and 3 bases respectively, with 9 bases between them. The CDR3 covers 13 residues. The CDR3 here is CASSFELDTEAFF. As DNA, the CDR3 is TGTGCCAGCAGTTTCGAGTTAGACACTGAAGCTTTCTTT.

The chain links TRBV19 to TRBJ1-5; D is undetermined. CDR1 and CDR2 from the germline V gene are LNHDA and SQIVND (reference sequence). The V gene lost 1 base and the J gene lost 3 bases, with 7 bases spanning the gap. The CDR3 is 14 residues long. CDR3 DNA sequence: TGTGCCAGTAGTATAGGTCAGATCAATCAGCCCCAGCATTTT. This translates into CASSIGQINQPQHF. The variable domain in full, completed from reference TRBV19 and TRBJ1-5, reads DGGITQSPKYLFRKEGQNVTLSCEQNLNHDAMYWYRQDPGQGLRLIYYSQIVNDFQKGDIAEGYSVSREKKESFPLTVTSAQKNPTAFYLCASSIGQINQPQHFGDGTRLSIL.

The chain employs TRBV20-1 and TRBJ1-1; D is unresolved. Germline lookup yields CDR1 DFQATT and CDR2 SNEGSKA (reference sequence). The CDR3 consists of 11 residues. V gave up 7 bases and J gave up 1 base, with 7 bases separating them. The CDR3 here is CSVKGNTEAFF. The CDR3 DNA is TGCAGTGTAAAGGGGAACACTGAAGCTTTCTTT.

The rearrangement links TRBV4-3 to TRBJ2-3, with a tentative D call TRBD1 (5 bases). This CDR3 has 17 residues. V dropped 8 bases and J dropped 2 bases, with 23 bases sitting between them. Germline CDR1 LGHNA, CDR2 YSLEER. The CDR3 nucleotides are TGCGCCAGCCATTACAGGAACTTCTATAATTACACAGATACGCAGTATTTT. It specifies CASHYRNFYNYTDTQYF.

Points on this clone: Other DNA sequences in the same sample also yield this CDR3. This chain links TRBV7-2 with TRBJ2-5; D is undetermined. The CDR3 has 14 residues. CDR1 and CDR2 (germline): SGHTA, FQGNSA. V was shortened by 1 base and J by 2 bases, with 8 bases between the two germline ends. CDR3 bases: TGTGCCAGCAGCTTAGGTGGAGTACAAGAGACCCAGTACTTC. As protein: CASSLGGVQETQYF.